These 8 T cell receptor beta chains share one sample of origin, sequenced in a study of response to subunit inactivated influenza vaccine. TCRdb re-called the RT-PCR reads with MiXCR, one entry per CDR3 protein. The sample lists roughly 500,000 distinct CDR3 sequences; approximately 22% were seen once. These data were likewise used in another study, on T cells expressing NK-cell markers. As reported in that work: Synthesis of TCR beta cDNA relied on 5'RACE template switching carrying UMIs.

This sample comprised CD4+ T cells sorted from PBMCs, obtained 11 to 12 days after vaccination. The receptors were gathered from a man in his fifties or sixties who received an inactivated influenza vaccine.

This clonotype has a handful of counts. The chain recombines TRBV6-1 with TRBJ2-2, with 8 bases aligning to TRBD2. The CDR3 totals 16 residues. The V and J ends lost 5 bases and 4 bases, in that order; junction bases with no gene match: 9. Germline V gene lookup returns CDR1 MNHNS and CDR2 SASEGT. The CDR3 DNA follows: TGTGCCAGCAGTAGCCGGACTAGCCCGGGCACCGGGGAGCTGTTTTTT. It translates to CASSSRTSPGTGELFF.

This clonotype was found a few times. The CDR3 DNA is TGCAGCGTGACAGGGGAGGGGCGGACTGAAGCTTTCTTT. It encodes CSVTGEGRTEAFF. This chain connects TRBV29-1 to TRBJ1-1; 8 positions match TRBD1. Trimming at V came to 6 bases and at J to 5 bases, leaving 8 bases not matched to a gene. From germline, CDR1 is SQVTM and CDR2 ANQGSEA. This CDR3 is built from 13 residues.

A few counts support this clonotype. The rearrangement joins TRBV28 to TRBJ1-4; tentatively, D is TRBD1 (6 bases). Germline V CDR1 and CDR2: MDHEN, SYDVKM. The V gene lost 0 bases and the J gene lost 3 bases, with 8 bases spanning the gap. This CDR3 region has 15 residues. DNA of the CDR3: TGTGCCAGCAGTTTATGGGCAGGGGCTAATGAAAAACTGTTTTTT. Its protein is CASSLWAGANEKLFF.

V and J are TRBV4-3 and TRBJ2-3; D may be TRBD1 or TRBD2 (5 bases each). Trimming stripped 1 base from V and 0 bases from J, with 11 bases between. The CDR3 covers 16 residues. Germline CDR1 is LGHNA and CDR2 is YSLEER. The CDR3 region has the DNA TGCGCCAGCAGCCAAGGGGCAGGGAGTAGCACAGATACGCAGTATTTT. This codes for CASSQGAGSSTDTQYF.

This clonotype was picked up a small number of times. V gene TRBV11-2 combines with J gene TRBJ2-5; possibly TRBD1 or TRBD2 for D (5 bases each). This CDR3 is 11 amino acids long. V shed 7 bases and J shed 5 bases, with 8 bases lying between them. CDR1 is SGHAT and CDR2 is FQNNGV in the germline V gene. The CDR3 DNA reads TGTGCCAGCACCTGGGGGGAGACCCAGTACTTC. Translating it yields CASTWGETQYF.

The chain links TRBV18 to TRBJ2-7; the D gene could be TRBD1 or TRBD2 (6 bases each). CDR1 is KGHSH and CDR2 is LQKENI in the germline V gene. V was cut by 0 bases and J by 4 bases, with 13 bases left in between. The length of the CDR3 is 15 residues. The CDR3 protein is CASSPPQGGPYEQYF. Here the CDR3 DNA reads TGTGCCAGCTCACCACCACAGGGAGGTCCGTACGAGCAGTACTTC.

This chain joins TRBV14 and TRBJ2-3, with a weak D call TRBD2 (6 bases). Trimming cost V 3 bases and J 0 bases, with 10 bases left between them. The V gene's germline CDR1 is SGHDN and CDR2 FVKESK. This CDR3 has 15 amino acids. In DNA, the CDR3 is TGTGCCAGCAGCCATGGGGGGTCTAGCACAGATACGCAGTATTTT. Amino acids: CASSHGGSSTDTQYF.

This clonotype was observed at least ten times. This chain connects TRBV20-1 to TRBJ1-2; 9 bases match TRBD1. CDR3 length: 14 residues. Germline V CDR1 and CDR2: DFQATT, SNEGSKA (reference sequence). Unmatched junction bases numbered 5, after V lost 5 bases and J lost 1 base. CDR3: CSAQGQGINYGYTF. The CDR3 DNA sequence: TGCAGTGCTCAAGGACAGGGGATTAACTATGGCTACACCTTC.